The 24 T cell receptor beta chains below were found in one sample sequenced in a study of regulatory T cells in long-lasting Graves disease. Time point indicated: newly diagnosed GD, antithyroid drugs for less than 3 months. From RNA extracted from PBMCs, the TCR library was made. Combining iRepertoire HTBI primers with Arm-PCR of CDR3 regions, the authors built TCR beta libraries. Each CDR3 protein is one row after TCRdb ran MiXCR on the multiplex PCR reads. The data contain about 470,000 distinct CDR3 sequences, under 20% of them singletons. These same data were also listed under a study on T cells in Graves' hyperthyroidism and ophthalmopathy.

The sequenced sample was peripheral blood mononuclear cells (PBMCs), obtained at new diagnosis, from a patient treated with antithyroid drugs. The receptors were sampled from a man aged 35 to 55 with Graves disease.

As for this clonotype: The junction shows a germline mismatch at one end, possibly a read error. This chain connects TRBV7-6 to TRBJ2-3; 8 bases match TRBD1. From germline, CDR1 is SGHVS and CDR2 FNYEAQ. There are 13 residues in the CDR3. CDR3 in DNA: TGTGCCAGCAGCTCCTCAAAAGGGACAGGCAGGGTTTTT. It specifies CASSSSKGTGRVF.

This clonotype was counted many times. This chain joins TRBV6-2 or TRBV6-3 and TRBJ2-3; maybe TRBD2 (6 bases). The CDR3 consists of 16 residues. V was trimmed by 4 bases and J by 0 bases, leaving 14 bases between them. Germline V gene data show CDR1 as MNHEY and CDR2 as SVGEGT. CDR3 bases: TGTGCCAGCAGTTCCCGAGCGGGCACTAGCACAGATACGCAGTATTTT. It specifies CASSSRAGTSTDTQYF.

Ten or more counts support this clonotype. The chain links TRBV12-3 or TRBV12-4 to TRBJ2-2, with D perhaps being TRBD1 or TRBD2 (5 bases each). The V end was cut by 5 bases, the J end by 5 bases, with 21 bases between. The CDR3 extends over 17 amino acids. The CDR3 DNA is TGTGCCAGCAGTCCGGACCGCTTTACTAGGGGTACCGGGGAGCTGTTTTTT. Translating gives CASSPDRFTRGTGELFF.

This clonotype was observed at least ten times. J is TRBJ2-5 and V is TRBV11-1; D unclear. Germline loops: CDR1 SGHAT, CDR2 FQDESV (reference sequence). The CDR3 extends over 13 amino acids. The V end lost 5 bases, the J end lost 5 bases, and 12 bases lay between the germline ends. The CDR3 DNA reads TGTGCCAGCAGCCAATCCCCTATTGAGACCCAGTACTTC. Protein sequence: CASSQSPIETQYF.

Note on this clonotype: A read error is possible here, since a much larger clone lies one base away. This sequence joins TRBV6-2 or TRBV6-3 and TRBJ2-1; possible D gene TRBD2, 6 bases. The V gene's germline CDR1 is MNHEY and CDR2 SVGEGT. The CDR3 is 15 residues long. Trimming removed 2 bases at V and 0 bases at J, with 8 bases between. The CDR3 loop reads CASSYGGSSYNEQFF. The CDR3, as DNA: TGTGCCAGCAGTTACGGGGGGAGCTCCTACAATGAGCAGTTCTTC.

The rearrangement links TRBV28 to TRBJ2-3; 8 bases are a match to TRBD2. The CDR3 is 15 amino acids. The V gene end was trimmed by 3 bases and the J gene end by 4 bases; junction bases not matched to a gene: 6. Looked up from germline, CDR1 is MDHEN and CDR2 is SYDVKM. DNA for the CDR3: TGTGCCAGCAGTTTGCCTAGCGGGTTCCCAGATACGCAGTATTTT. Residues: CASSLPSGFPDTQYF. The full variable domain, rest sourced from reference TRBV28 and TRBJ2-3, is DVKVTQSSRYLVKRTGEKVFLECVQDMDHENMFWYRQDPGLGLRLIYFSYDVKMKEKGDIPEGYSVSREKKERFSLILESASTNQTSMYLCASSLPSGFPDTQYFGPGTRLTVL.

The chain couples TRBV12-3 or TRBV12-4 to TRBJ1-1; the match to TRBD1 covers 12 bases. This CDR3 spans 21 amino acids. V shed 0 bases, J shed 4 bases, and the junction held 18 bases outside the gene matches. This CDR3 is CASSLATVESGTGGLGTEAFF. Here the CDR3 DNA reads TGTGCCAGCAGTTTAGCGACTGTTGAGTCCGGGACAGGGGGCTTGGGCACTGAAGCTTTCTTT.

In this sample, this clonotype turned up many times. The V call is TRBV3-1, the J call TRBJ1-1; no clear D. This CDR3 contains 16 residues. V lost 6 bases to trimming and J lost 1 base, with 18 bases between them. Germline-derived CDR1 and CDR2 are LGHDT and YNNKEL (reference sequence). CDR3 DNA: TGTGCCAGCAGTTCAAAGGTTGGGGTCCCGAACACTGAAGCTTTCTTT. Its protein is CASSSKVGVPNTEAFF.

This clonotype has a handful of counts. The chain recombines TRBV9 with TRBJ2-2; D remains unclear. CDR3 length equals 15 residues. V dropped 0 bases and J dropped 3 bases, with 9 bases sitting between them. CDR1 is SGDLS and CDR2 is YYNGEE in the germline V gene. The CDR3 DNA is TGTGCCAGCAGCGTAGTCCAGGAGCACACCGGGGAGCTGTTTTTT. This translates into CASSVVQEHTGELFF.

Comments on this clonotype: At one end the junction does not follow the germline gene, possibly because of a read error. The rearrangement uses TRBV20-1 and TRBJ2-1; 7 nucleotides match TRBD2. The V gene's germline CDR1 is DFQATT and CDR2 SNEGSKA (reference sequence). The CDR3 runs to 16 residues. This chain's CDR3 is CSARMERGRPPHEQFF. CDR3 DNA sequence: TGCAGTGCTAGAATGGAGCGCGGGAGACCTCCCCACGAGCAATTCTTC.

This clonotype was found a few times. The chain combines TRBV4-3 with TRBJ1-6; D is unclear. The germline V gene encodes CDR1 LGHNA and CDR2 YSLEER. The CDR3 runs 16 residues. Trimming removed 2 bases at V and 0 bases at J, with 8 bases between. The CDR3 loop is CASSQSASSYNSPLHF. The CDR3 region has the DNA TGCGCCAGCAGCCAATCGGCGAGCTCCTATAATTCACCCCTCCACTTT.

There are many counts of this clonotype. This chain connects TRBV12-3 or TRBV12-4 to TRBJ1-4; 9 bases align to TRBD1. The CDR3 has 15 amino acids. Trimming took 5 bases from V and 4 from J; bases not matched to a gene: 5. CDR3 loop: CASSLLTGGNEKLFF. Written as DNA, the CDR3 is TGTGCCAGCAGTCTACTGACAGGGGGTAATGAAAAACTGTTTTTT.

In its sample, this clonotype was seen many times. The V call is TRBV28, the J call TRBJ2-4; 7 nucleotides line up with TRBD2. The CDR3 totals 17 residues. CDR1 is MDHEN and CDR2 is SYDVKM in the germline V gene. Losses at the gene ends were 4 bases for V and 8 bases for J; bases not matched to a gene: 17. This CDR3 is CASSSLKQALAGDIQYF. The CDR3 DNA reads as TGTGCCAGCAGTTCCCTCAAACAGGCCTTAGCGGGTGACATTCAGTACTTC.

Ten or more counts support this clonotype. The chain couples TRBV6-1 to TRBJ2-3; D may be TRBD2 (6 bases). Germline CDR1 is MNHNS and CDR2 is SASEGT. The CDR3 loop spans 15 amino acids. Trimming took off 5 bases at V and 2 bases at J, with 14 bases between the two ends. The DNA of the CDR3 is TGTGCCAGCAGTCTCGCGGGAAGTGTCACAGATACGCAGTATTTT. Residues: CASSLAGSVTDTQYF.

This clonotype was observed at least ten times. A read error may explain this, as a much larger clone is one base away. This rearrangement joins TRBV6-2 or TRBV6-3 to TRBJ1-1; D remains ambiguous. Per germline, CDR1 MNHEY and CDR2 SVGEGT. The CDR3 consists of 13 residues. V was cut by 6 bases and J by 1 base, with 9 bases left in between. The CDR3 region is CASSPGENTEAFF. CDR3 DNA sequence: TGTGCCAGCAGCCCCGGGGAGAACACTGAAGCTTTCTTT.

This clonotype occurred a few times. The V call is TRBV6-1, the J call TRBJ2-2; D not certain. Germline V gene lookup returns CDR1 MNHNS and CDR2 SASEGT. V was shortened by 9 bases and J by 1 base, with 12 bases between the two germline ends. CDR3 length: 14 residues. The CDR3: CASRPFMNTGELFF. The CDR3 DNA is TGTGCCAGTAGACCTTTCATGAACACCGGGGAGCTGTTTTTT.

This clonotype was observed a single time. This sequence may be a read error, since a much larger clone differs from it by one base. This chain uses TRBV12-3 or TRBV12-4 with TRBJ2-7, with 11 bases identical to TRBD2. The ends lost 6 bases at V and 2 bases at J; junction bases unmatched: 3. CDR3 size: 14 residues. Here the CDR3 reads CASSQGLAAYEQYF. CDR3 sequence (DNA): TGTGCCAGCAGCCAGGGACTAGCGGCCTACGAGCAGTACTTC.

The gene calls are TRBV29-1 and TRBJ1-1; TRBD1 matches 7 bases. The germline V gene encodes CDR1 SQVTM and CDR2 ANQGSEA. The V segment lost 4 bases and the J segment 11 bases; nucleotides outside the gene matches: 10. CDR3 length equals 12 residues. The CDR3 DNA sequence: TGCAGCGTTGGGGGTACAGGGGTAGGGGCTTTCTTT. Translation: CSVGGTGVGAFF.

In this sample, this clonotype turned up many times. The V call is TRBV28, the J call TRBJ1-2, with TRBD1 matching over 7 bases. Per the germline V gene, CDR1 is MDHEN and CDR2 is SYDVKM. The V and J ends lost 6 bases and 8 bases, in that order; junction bases with no gene match: 9. The CDR3 spans 13 residues. The CDR3 protein is CASSLTGRLGYTF. The CDR3 DNA sequence: TGTGCCAGCAGCCTGACAGGGAGGTTGGGCTACACCTTC.

This clonotype was seen ten or more times. V gene TRBV28 combines with J gene TRBJ2-7, with 7 bases that match TRBD1. Germline V gene data show CDR1 as MDHEN and CDR2 as SYDVKM. J was trimmed by 4 bases and V by 5 bases; bases with no gene match: 11. The CDR3 contains 15 residues. Here the CDR3 reads CASSPTTGSGYEQYF. Here the CDR3 DNA reads TGTGCCAGCAGTCCAACGACAGGGAGCGGATACGAGCAGTACTTC.

This chain connects TRBV14 to TRBJ2-1; 8 nucleotides line up with TRBD2. Per germline, CDR1 SGHDN and CDR2 FVKESK. The CDR3 has 15 residues. V was pared by 0 bases and J by 7 bases, with 5 bases of the junction left unmatched. The CDR3 DNA follows: TGTGCCAGCAGCCAAGATTGGCGGGGGGCAAATGAGCAGTTCTTC. It encodes CASSQDWRGANEQFF.

The chain employs TRBV12-3 or TRBV12-4 and TRBJ2-1; the match to TRBD1 covers 11 bases. The CDR3 spans 13 residues. Trimming at V came to 6 bases and at J to 12 bases, leaving 7 bases not matched to a gene. The CDR3 spells CASSPDRGRGQFF. The CDR3 region has the DNA TGTGCCAGCAGCCCGGACAGGGGGCGCGGGCAGTTCTTC.

This clonotype was recorded many times. This chain joins TRBV28 and TRBJ2-1; TRBD2 is a possible D gene (5 bases). Trimming removed 6 bases at V and 0 bases at J, with 12 bases between. The CDR3 is 15 residues long. CDR1 and CDR2 (germline): MDHEN, SYDVKM. The CDR3 spells CASSRLALSYNEQFF. CDR3 bases: TGTGCCAGCAGCCGGCTAGCCCTCTCCTACAATGAGCAGTTCTTC.

Points on this clonotype: This may come from a read error, since a much larger clone is one base off. The chain carries TRBV2 and TRBJ1-2; 8 bases agree with TRBD1. The CDR3 spans 13 residues. Germline V lookup: CDR1 SNHLY, CDR2 FYNNEI. This chain's CDR3 is CAIAGGYSYGYAF. The CDR3 DNA follows: TGTGCCATCGCAGGGGGCTACTCCTATGGCTACGCCTTC.